This TCR beta chain comes out of a study of cytomegalovirus exposure and HLA in healthy donors. The PCR ran on 60 Vbeta and 13 Jbeta primers. TCRdb keeps only in-frame clones here, not all; method: immunoSEQ multiplex PCR. The sample has tens of thousands of clones; approximately 84% are singletons. Comment on this clone: What it recognizes is unknown.

Study-wide results and caveats: Cytomegalovirus association was assigned to about 150 TCR beta chains. Most of the TCR beta V segments (in an earlier analysis) were productive either about 87% or about 30% of the time.

Sequencing was done on a sample of PBMCs. The TCR was taken from a man in his fifties or sixties in good health and CMV-seronegative.

CDR3 amino acids: CASSRNLGGSSYNEQFF. In DNA, the CDR3 is TGTGCCAGCAGCCGGAACCTGGGGGGGAGCTCCTACAATGAGCAGTTCTTC. The V call is TRBV5-5, the J call TRBJ2-1; the match to TRBD2 covers 7 bases. CDR1 and CDR2 (germline): SGHKS, YYEKEE (reference sequence). The CDR3 is made up of 17 amino acids. Trimming at V came to 4 bases and at J to 0 bases, leaving 10 bases not matched to a gene.